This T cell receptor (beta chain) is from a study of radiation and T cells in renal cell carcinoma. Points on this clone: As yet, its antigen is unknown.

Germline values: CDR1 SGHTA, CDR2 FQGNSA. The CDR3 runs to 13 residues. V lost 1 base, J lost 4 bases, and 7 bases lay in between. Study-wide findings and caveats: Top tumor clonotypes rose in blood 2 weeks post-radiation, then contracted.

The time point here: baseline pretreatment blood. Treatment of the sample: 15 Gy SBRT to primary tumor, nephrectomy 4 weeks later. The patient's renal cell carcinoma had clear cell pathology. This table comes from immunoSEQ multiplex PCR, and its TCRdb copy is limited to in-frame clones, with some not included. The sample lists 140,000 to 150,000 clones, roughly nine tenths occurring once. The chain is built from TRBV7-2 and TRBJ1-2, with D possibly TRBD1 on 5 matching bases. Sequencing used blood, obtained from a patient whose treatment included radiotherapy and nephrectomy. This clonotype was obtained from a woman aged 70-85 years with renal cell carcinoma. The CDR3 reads CASSLDGGYGYTF. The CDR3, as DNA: TGTGCCAGCAGCTTAGACGGGGGCTATGGCTACACCTTC. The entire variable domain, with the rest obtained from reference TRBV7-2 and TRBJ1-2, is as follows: GAGVSQSPSNKVTEKGKDVELRCDPISGHTALYWYRQSLGQGLEFLIYFQGNSAPDKSGLPSDRFSAERTGGSVSTLTIQRTQQEDSAVYLCASSLDGGYGYTFGSGTRLTVV.